One sample yielded the 11 T cell receptor beta chains listed below, sequenced in a study of blood T cells in healthy people across ages. PCR was performed a second time for about 7 to 11 cycles using a sample-barcoded 5' primer and a J-beta primer mix. TCRdb analysed the 5' RACE reads with MiXCR anew, one entry per CDR3 protein. The sample has under 1 million distinct CDR3 sequences; 44% are singletons. Sequenced material: blood. The receptors originated from a man aged 55-75 years in good health.

This clonotype was seen a handful of times. This sequence joins TRBV7-2 and TRBJ1-5; D not resolved. The CDR3 contains 14 residues. The V gene's germline CDR1 is SGHTA and CDR2 FQGNSA. V was trimmed by 3 bases and J by 0 bases, leaving 6 bases between them. The CDR3 loop reads CASSLSYSNQPQHF. The DNA of the CDR3 is TGTGCCAGCAGCTTGAGTTATAGCAATCAGCCCCAGCATTTT.

The V call is TRBV6-2 or TRBV6-3, the J call TRBJ1-2; possible D gene TRBD1, 6 bases. This CDR3 spans 15 amino acids. With 2 bases removed from V and 5 bases from J, the gap between germline ends came to 15 bases. Germline-derived CDR1 and CDR2 are MNHEY and SVGEGT. CDR3 DNA sequence: TGTGCCAGCAGTTACGGCGGACAGCCCATTTATGGCTACACCTTC. This sequence encodes CASSYGGQPIYGYTF.

This clonotype was seen more than once but under ten times. The rearrangement joins TRBV29-1 to TRBJ2-4; 10 nucleotides line up with TRBD1. The end of the DNA aligns better with TRBJ2-7, so the J call may be wrong. The CDR3 runs 14 residues. Germline CDR1 is SQVTM and CDR2 is ANQGSEA. DNA for the CDR3: TGCAGCGTTTCGGGACAGGGGACCCCCTACGAGCAGTACTTC. Translation gives CSVSGQGTPYEQYF.

This clonotype has only a few counts. The rearrangement joins TRBV6-2 or TRBV6-3 to TRBJ2-7; D may be TRBD1 (6 bases). The CDR3 has 14 residues. The germline CDR1 and CDR2 sequences are MNHEY and SVGEGT. Trimming cost V 6 bases and J 4 bases, with 16 bases left between them. Here the CDR3 DNA reads TGTGCCAGCAGCCCCCCCAGGGGATTGTACGAGCAGTACTTC. Residues: CASSPPRGLYEQYF.

This clonotype came up a few times. The chain uses TRBV27 and TRBJ1-2; D is ambiguous. This CDR3 spans 14 amino acids. Germline lookup yields CDR1 MNHEY and CDR2 SMNVEV (reference sequence). Trimming removed 5 bases from V and 1 base from J, with 11 bases in between. The CDR3 is CASSPETLNYGYTF. CDR3 bases: TGTGCCAGCAGTCCGGAGACACTTAACTATGGCTACACCTTC.

The rearrangement links TRBV30 to TRBJ1-6; 7 bases are a match to TRBD1. The V gene's germline CDR1 is GTSNPN and CDR2 SVGIG (reference sequence). Trimming took 2 bases from V and 7 from J; bases not matched to a gene: 2. This CDR3 is built from 13 residues. Here the CDR3 reads CAWSRDRNSPLHF. The CDR3 nucleotides read TGTGCCTGGAGTAGGGACAGAAATTCACCCCTCCACTTT.

This clonotype was seen more than once but under ten times. Here the CDR3 reads CASSSTGGQEQFF. In DNA form, the CDR3 reads TGTGCCAGCAGCTCCACAGGGGGCCAGGAGCAGTTCTTC. V usage is TRBV7-3 and J usage is TRBJ2-1; the match to TRBD1 covers 9 bases. The J segment lost 10 bases and the V segment lost 4 bases, leaving 5 bases of the junction unmatched. Germline CDR1 is SGHTA and CDR2 is FQGTGA. The CDR3 is made up of 13 amino acids.

The rearrangement links TRBV20-1 to TRBJ1-1; D gene uncertain. The CDR3 is 12 residues long. Trimming removed 5 bases from V and 1 base from J, with 8 bases in between. Germline V gives CDR1 DFQATT, CDR2 SNEGSKA (reference sequence). CDR3 nucleotide sequence: TGCAGTGCTGTACACGGGAACACTGAAGCTTTCTTT. Residues: CSAVHGNTEAFF.

The chain combines TRBV28 with TRBJ1-6, with TRBD1 as a possible D gene (6 bases). Germline assignment: CDR1 MDHEN and CDR2 SYDVKM. This CDR3 contains 14 residues. Trimming removed 6 bases at V and 6 bases at J, with 12 bases between. CDR3 protein: CASRKQGSNSPLHF. In DNA form, the CDR3 reads TGTGCCAGCAGGAAACAGGGAAGTAATTCACCCCTCCACTTT.

The chain couples TRBV29-1 to TRBJ2-3; a possible D gene is TRBD1 (7 bases). This CDR3 has 13 residues. V was pared by 7 bases and J by 5 bases, with 16 bases between. Germline V CDR1 and CDR2: SQVTM, ANQGSEA. CDR3 residues: CSAGGQGGDTQYF. The CDR3 DNA sequence: TGCAGCGCGGGCGGGCAGGGGGGAGATACGCAGTATTTT.

A few counts support this clonotype. The chain carries TRBV20-1 and TRBJ2-4; D not resolved. The CDR3 length is 12 residues. CDR1 DFQATT and CDR2 SNEGSKA come from the germline V gene (reference sequence). Between the trimmed V and J ends, which lost 1 base and 6 bases, there was a span of 7 bases. The CDR3 spells CSARVSGNIQYF. As DNA, the CDR3 is TGCAGTGCTAGAGTTAGTGGAAACATTCAGTACTTC.